Listed here are 11 T cell receptor beta chains from one sample, sequenced in a study of T cells after yellow fever vaccination. TCRdb processed the 5' RACE reads anew with MiXCR; each CDR3 protein has one entry. The profile shows approximately 300,000 distinct CDR3 sequences, around 7% of them singletons. The sample in question was PBMCs, obtained roughly 45 days after the first yellow fever vaccination. These receptors all stem from a young man who received the YFV17D yellow fever vaccine.

This clonotype was counted only a few times. V is TRBV7-2 and J is TRBJ2-5, with 7 bases that match TRBD1. Trimming took 3 bases from V and 4 from J; bases not matched to a gene: 5. The CDR3 covers 14 residues. Germline CDR1 is SGHTA and CDR2 is FQGNSA. The CDR3 bases are TGTGCCAGCAGCTTGCGGACAGGCAGAGAGACCCAGTACTTC. Translated, it gives CASSLRTGRETQYF. The whole variable domain, filled in from reference TRBV7-2 and TRBJ2-5, reads GAGVSQSPSNKVTEKGKDVELRCDPISGHTALYWYRQSLGQGLEFLIYFQGNSAPDKSGLPSDRFSAERTGGSVSTLTIQRTQQEDSAVYLCASSLRTGRETQYFGPGTRLLVL.

J is TRBJ1-2 and V is TRBV6-5, with no clear D. V lost 8 bases and J lost 8, with 12 bases in between. The length of the CDR3 is 11 residues. The germline V gene has CDR1 MNHEY and CDR2 SVGAGI. The CDR3 nucleotides are TGTGCCAGCGGCAGGACTATCGGCTACACCTTC. Protein: CASGRTIGYTF.

This clonotype has only a few counts. The V gene is TRBV4-3, the J gene TRBJ2-1; perhaps D is TRBD1 or TRBD2 (7 bases each). There are 13 residues in the CDR3. Germline-derived CDR1 and CDR2 are LGHNA and YSLEER. The V gene lost 11 bases and the J gene lost 7 bases, with 18 bases spanning the gap. The CDR3 sequence: CASGGAGRNEQFF. The CDR3 DNA follows: TGCGCCTCAGGGGGGGCCGGACGGAATGAGCAGTTCTTC.

This clonotype has a count of ten or more. This chain joins TRBV5-8 and TRBJ2-1; 10 nucleotides agree with TRBD2. The ends lost 0 bases at V and 4 bases at J; junction bases unmatched: 1. Germline V gene lookup returns CDR1 SGHTS and CDR2 YDEGEE. CDR3 length: 15 amino acids. The CDR3: CASSLELAGYNEQFF. The CDR3, as DNA: TGTGCCAGCAGCTTGGAACTAGCGGGGTACAATGAGCAGTTCTTC.

V is TRBV4-3 and J is TRBJ2-7, with D possibly being TRBD1 (5 bases). Trimming cost V 0 bases and J 1 base, with 10 bases left between them. The CDR3 runs to 15 residues. Germline V gives CDR1 LGHNA, CDR2 YSLEER. The CDR3 protein is CASSQDSGYSYEQYF. In nucleotides, the CDR3 is TGCGCCAGCAGCCAAGATTCAGGGTATTCCTACGAGCAGTACTTC.

This clonotype appeared a few times. This chain links TRBV19 with TRBJ2-5, with 11 bases fitting TRBD1. The CDR3 has 13 residues. CDR1 and CDR2 from the germline V gene are LNHDA and SQIVND (reference sequence). The V and J ends lost 6 bases and 7 bases, in that order; junction bases with no gene match: 4. For the CDR3, the DNA is TGTGCCAGTAGGGGACAGGGGGAGGCGACCCAGTACTTC. Translating it yields CASRGQGEATQYF.

This clonotype was observed a handful of times. The chain carries TRBV28 and TRBJ2-7; a possible D gene is TRBD2 (6 bases). Germline-derived CDR1 and CDR2 are MDHEN and SYDVKM. Trimming took 5 bases from V and 9 from J, leaving 14 bases between them. CDR3 length: 12 residues. The CDR3 nucleotides are TGTGCCAGCAGTACCGGGACTGTAAGGCAGTACGTC. Encoded protein: CASSTGTVRQYV.

This clonotype was seen many times. The rearrangement joins TRBV5-1 to TRBJ2-7, with TRBD1 identical over 7 bases. The germline gives CDR1 SGHRS, CDR2 YFSETQ. The CDR3 contains 14 residues. V shed 4 bases and J 3 bases; nucleotides not matched to a gene: 7. In nucleotides, the CDR3 is TGCGCCAGCAGCGCTCGGACAGGCGTCTACGAGCAGTACTTC. Amino acid sequence: CASSARTGVYEQYF.

The chain combines TRBV12-3 or TRBV12-4 with TRBJ2-7, with 8 nucleotides matching TRBD2. J was trimmed by 4 bases and V by 1 base; bases with no gene match: 6. The CDR3 consists of 15 residues. The CDR3 coding sequence is TGTGCCAGCAGTTTAGGATCGAGCGGGGGATACGAGCAGTACGTC. This encodes CASSLGSSGGYEQYV.

This clonotype was seen a handful of times. In nucleotides, the CDR3 is TGTGCCAGCAGCGTAGCCCCGGGCCAGCCACAGGAGACCCAGTACTTC. It is translated as CASSVAPGQPQETQYF. The chain links TRBV9 to TRBJ2-5, with unresolved D. This CDR3 region has 16 residues. Trimming removed 0 bases from V and 5 bases from J, with 17 bases in between. The germline V gene encodes CDR1 SGDLS and CDR2 YYNGEE.

At least ten counts were recorded for this clonotype. The chain uses TRBV7-9 and TRBJ1-2; tentative D call: TRBD1 (5 bases). The CDR3 consists of 15 residues. The germline V gene has CDR1 SEHNR and CDR2 FQNEAQ (reference sequence). V dropped 5 bases and J dropped 2 bases, with 15 bases sitting between them. The DNA for the CDR3 is TGTGCCAGCAGCGACCGACAGCTTCTGAACTATGGCTACACCTTC. Its translation is CASSDRQLLNYGYTF.